This T cell receptor (beta chain) stems from a study of control samples from healthy donors and cancer patients. The protocol was immunoSEQ multiplex PCR, while the TCRdb copy is restricted to in-frame clones and leaves out a portion. Of tens of thousands of clones listed, about 80% are singletons. The CDR3 is made up of 14 amino acids. V was pared by 6 bases and J by 8 bases, with 13 bases of the junction left unmatched. Germline V gives CDR1 SGHRS, CDR2 YFSETQ. The sequence was collected from a man over 45 in good health. Material for sequencing was blood. V and J are TRBV5-1 and TRBJ1-1; 7 bases align to TRBD1. The CDR3 sequence: CASTPGQVQKEAFF. Written as DNA, the CDR3 is TGCGCCAGCACCCCAGGACAGGTCCAAAAGGAAGCTTTCTTT.